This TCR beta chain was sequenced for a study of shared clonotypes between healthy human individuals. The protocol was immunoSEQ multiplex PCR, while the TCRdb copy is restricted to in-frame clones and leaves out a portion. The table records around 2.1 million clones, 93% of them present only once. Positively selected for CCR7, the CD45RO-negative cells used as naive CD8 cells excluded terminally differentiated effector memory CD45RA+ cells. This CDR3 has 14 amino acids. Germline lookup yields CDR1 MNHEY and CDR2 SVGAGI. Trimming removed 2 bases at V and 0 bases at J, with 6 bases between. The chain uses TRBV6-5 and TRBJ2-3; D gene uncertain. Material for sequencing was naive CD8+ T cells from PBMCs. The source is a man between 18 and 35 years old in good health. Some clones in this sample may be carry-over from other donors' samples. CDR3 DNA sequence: TGTGCCAGCAGTTACGGGGAAAGCACAGATACGCAGTATTTT. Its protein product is CASSYGESTDTQYF.